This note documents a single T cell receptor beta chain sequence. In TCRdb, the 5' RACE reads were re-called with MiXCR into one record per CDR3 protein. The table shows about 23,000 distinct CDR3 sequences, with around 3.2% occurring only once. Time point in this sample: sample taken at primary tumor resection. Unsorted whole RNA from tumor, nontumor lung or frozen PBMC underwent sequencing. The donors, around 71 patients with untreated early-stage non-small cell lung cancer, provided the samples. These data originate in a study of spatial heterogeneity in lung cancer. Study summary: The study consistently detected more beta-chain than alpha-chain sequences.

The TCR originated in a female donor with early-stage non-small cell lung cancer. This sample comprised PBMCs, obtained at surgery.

The CDR3 DNA reads as TGCGCCAGCAGTCTCACACAAGACCCGTACGAGCAGTACTTC. Protein product: CASSLTQDPYEQYF. The chain links TRBV10-1 to TRBJ2-7; no reliable D call. This CDR3 contains 14 residues. Germline V gene data show CDR1 as WNHNN and CDR2 as SYGVQD (reference sequence). V lost 5 bases and J lost 4, with 15 bases in between.